This TCR beta chain was profiled in a study of patients and donors after allogeneic stem cell transplantation. This clonotype came up a few times. TCRdb called the RT-PCR reads again in MiXCR, with one record for every CDR3 protein. The profile shows 150,000 to 200,000 distinct CDR3 sequences, approximately 24% of them singletons. The CDR3 spans 15 residues. V was pared by 4 bases and J by 1 base, with 11 bases between. Germline loops: CDR1 ENHRY, CDR2 SYGVKD. Sequencing was done on a sample of blood, either unsorted or a sorted T cell fraction (not recorded which). V gene TRBV10-3 combines with J gene TRBJ2-1, with a tentative D call TRBD2 (6 bases). The sequence was collected from a human donor who was either an allogeneic HSCT recipient or a stem cell or donor lymphocyte infusion donor (not recorded which). It is not recorded whose cells these are; they may come from a transplant donor. The CDR3 spells CAISGPGTSYNEQFF. The CDR3 DNA is TGTGCCATCAGTGGGCCCGGGACTTCCTACAATGAGCAGTTCTTC.